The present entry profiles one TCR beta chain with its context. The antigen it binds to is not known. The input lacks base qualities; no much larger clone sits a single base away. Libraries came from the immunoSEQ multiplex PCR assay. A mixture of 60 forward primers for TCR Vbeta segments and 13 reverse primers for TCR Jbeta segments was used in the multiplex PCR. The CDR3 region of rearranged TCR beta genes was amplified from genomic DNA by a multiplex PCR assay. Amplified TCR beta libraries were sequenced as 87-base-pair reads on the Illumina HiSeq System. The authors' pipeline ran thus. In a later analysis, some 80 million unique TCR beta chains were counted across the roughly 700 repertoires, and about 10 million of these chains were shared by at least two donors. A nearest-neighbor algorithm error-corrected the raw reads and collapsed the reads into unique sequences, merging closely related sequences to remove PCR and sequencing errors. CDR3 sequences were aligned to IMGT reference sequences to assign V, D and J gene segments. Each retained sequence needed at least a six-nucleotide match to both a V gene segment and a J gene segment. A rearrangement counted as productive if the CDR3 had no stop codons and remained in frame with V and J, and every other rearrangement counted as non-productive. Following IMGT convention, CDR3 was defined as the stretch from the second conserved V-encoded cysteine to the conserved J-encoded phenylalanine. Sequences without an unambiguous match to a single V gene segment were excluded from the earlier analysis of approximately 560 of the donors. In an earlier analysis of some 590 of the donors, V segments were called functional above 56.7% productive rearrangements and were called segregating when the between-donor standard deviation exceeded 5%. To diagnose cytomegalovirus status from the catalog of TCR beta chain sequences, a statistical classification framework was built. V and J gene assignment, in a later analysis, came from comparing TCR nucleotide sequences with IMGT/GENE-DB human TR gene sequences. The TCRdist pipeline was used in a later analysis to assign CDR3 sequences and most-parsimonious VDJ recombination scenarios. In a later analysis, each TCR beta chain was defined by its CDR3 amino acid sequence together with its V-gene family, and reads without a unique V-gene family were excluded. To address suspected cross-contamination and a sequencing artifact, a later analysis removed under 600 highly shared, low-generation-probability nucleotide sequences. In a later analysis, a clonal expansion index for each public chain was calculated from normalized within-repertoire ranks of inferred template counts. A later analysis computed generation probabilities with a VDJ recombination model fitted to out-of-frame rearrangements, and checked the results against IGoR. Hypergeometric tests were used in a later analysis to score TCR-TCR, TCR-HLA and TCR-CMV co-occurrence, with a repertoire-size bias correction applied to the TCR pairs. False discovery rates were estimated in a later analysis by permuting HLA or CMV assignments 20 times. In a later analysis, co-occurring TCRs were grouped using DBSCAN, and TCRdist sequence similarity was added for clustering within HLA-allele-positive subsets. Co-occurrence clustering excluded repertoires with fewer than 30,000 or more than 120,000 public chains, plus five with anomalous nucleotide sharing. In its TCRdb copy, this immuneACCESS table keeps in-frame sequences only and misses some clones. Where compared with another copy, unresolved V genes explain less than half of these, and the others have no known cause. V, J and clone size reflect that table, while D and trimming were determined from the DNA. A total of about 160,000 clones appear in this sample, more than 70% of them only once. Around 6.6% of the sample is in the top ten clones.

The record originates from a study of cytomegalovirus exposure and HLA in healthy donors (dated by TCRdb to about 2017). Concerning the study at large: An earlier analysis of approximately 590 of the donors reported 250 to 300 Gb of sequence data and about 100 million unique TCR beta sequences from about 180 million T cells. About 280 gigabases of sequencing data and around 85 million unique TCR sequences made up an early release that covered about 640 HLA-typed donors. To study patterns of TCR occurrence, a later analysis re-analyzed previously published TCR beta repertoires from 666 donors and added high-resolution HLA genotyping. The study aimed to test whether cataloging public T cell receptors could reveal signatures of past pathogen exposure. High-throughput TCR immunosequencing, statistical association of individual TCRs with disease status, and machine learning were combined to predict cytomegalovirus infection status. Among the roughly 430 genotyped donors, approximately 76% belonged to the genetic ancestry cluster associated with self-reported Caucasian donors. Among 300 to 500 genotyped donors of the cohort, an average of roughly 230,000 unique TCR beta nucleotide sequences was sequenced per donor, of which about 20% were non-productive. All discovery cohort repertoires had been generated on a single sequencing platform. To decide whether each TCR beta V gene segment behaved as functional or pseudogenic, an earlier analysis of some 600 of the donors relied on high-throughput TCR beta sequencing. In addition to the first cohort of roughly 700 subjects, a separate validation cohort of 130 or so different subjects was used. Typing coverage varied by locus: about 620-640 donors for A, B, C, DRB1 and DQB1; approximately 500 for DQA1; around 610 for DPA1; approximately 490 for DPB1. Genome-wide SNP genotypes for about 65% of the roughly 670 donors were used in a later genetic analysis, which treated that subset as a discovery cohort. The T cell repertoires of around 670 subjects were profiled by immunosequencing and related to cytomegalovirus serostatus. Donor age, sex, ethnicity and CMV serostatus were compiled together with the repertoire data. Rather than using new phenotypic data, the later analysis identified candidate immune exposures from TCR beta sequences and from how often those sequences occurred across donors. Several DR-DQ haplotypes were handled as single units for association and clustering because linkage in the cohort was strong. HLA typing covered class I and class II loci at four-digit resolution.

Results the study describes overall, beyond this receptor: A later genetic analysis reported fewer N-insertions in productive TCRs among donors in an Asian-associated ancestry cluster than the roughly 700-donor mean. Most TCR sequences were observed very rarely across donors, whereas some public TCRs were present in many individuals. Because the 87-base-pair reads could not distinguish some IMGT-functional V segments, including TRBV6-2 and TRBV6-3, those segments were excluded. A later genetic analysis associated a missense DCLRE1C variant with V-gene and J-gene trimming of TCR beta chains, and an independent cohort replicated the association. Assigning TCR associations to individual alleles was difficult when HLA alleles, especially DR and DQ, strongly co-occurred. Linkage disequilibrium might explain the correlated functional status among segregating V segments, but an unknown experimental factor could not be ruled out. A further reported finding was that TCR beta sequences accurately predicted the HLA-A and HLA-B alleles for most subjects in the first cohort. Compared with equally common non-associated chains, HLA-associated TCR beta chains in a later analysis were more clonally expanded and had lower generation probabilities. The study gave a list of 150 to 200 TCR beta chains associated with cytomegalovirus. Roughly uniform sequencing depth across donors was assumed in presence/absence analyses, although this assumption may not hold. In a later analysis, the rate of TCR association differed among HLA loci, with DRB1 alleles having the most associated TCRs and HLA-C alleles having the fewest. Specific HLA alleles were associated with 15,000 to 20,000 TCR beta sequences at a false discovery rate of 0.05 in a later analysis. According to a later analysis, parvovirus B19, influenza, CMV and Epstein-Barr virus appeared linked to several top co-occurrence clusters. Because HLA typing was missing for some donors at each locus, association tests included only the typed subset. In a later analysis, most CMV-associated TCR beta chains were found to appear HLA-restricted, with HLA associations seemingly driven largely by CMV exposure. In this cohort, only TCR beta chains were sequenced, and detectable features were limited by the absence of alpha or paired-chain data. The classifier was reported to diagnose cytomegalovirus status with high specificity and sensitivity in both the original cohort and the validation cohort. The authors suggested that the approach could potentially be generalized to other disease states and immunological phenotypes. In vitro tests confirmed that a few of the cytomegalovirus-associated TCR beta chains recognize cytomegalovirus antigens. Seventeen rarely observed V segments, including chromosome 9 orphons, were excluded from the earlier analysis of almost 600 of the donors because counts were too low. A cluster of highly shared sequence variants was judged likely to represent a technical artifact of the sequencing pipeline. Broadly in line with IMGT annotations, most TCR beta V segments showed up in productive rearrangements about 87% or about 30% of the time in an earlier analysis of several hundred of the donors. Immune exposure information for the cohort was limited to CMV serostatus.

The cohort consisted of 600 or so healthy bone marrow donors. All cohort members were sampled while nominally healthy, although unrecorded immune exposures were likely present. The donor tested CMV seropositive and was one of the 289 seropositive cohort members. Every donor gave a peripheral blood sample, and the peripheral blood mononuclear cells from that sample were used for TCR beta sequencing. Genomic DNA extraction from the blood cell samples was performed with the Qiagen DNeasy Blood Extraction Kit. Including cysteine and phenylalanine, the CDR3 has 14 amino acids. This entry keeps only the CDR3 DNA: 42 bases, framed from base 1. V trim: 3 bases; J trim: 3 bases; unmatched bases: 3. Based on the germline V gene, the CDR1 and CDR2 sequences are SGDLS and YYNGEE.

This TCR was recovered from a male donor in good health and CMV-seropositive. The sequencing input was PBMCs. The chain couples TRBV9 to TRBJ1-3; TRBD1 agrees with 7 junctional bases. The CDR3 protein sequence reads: CASSGGGSGNTIYF. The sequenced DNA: TGTGCCAGCAGCGGAGGGGGCAGTGGAAACACCATATATTTT.